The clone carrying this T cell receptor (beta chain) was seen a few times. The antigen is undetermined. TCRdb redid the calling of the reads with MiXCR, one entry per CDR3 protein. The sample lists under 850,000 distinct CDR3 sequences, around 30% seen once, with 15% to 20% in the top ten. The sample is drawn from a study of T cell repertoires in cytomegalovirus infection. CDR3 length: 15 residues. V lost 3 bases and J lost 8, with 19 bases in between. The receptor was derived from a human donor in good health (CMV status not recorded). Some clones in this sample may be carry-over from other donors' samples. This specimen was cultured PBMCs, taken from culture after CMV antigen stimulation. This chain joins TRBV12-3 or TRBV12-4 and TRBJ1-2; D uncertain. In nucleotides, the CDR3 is TGTGCCAGCAGTTTCCGGACGAGATCCGCTAGAGGCTACACCTTC. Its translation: CASSFRTRSARGYTF.